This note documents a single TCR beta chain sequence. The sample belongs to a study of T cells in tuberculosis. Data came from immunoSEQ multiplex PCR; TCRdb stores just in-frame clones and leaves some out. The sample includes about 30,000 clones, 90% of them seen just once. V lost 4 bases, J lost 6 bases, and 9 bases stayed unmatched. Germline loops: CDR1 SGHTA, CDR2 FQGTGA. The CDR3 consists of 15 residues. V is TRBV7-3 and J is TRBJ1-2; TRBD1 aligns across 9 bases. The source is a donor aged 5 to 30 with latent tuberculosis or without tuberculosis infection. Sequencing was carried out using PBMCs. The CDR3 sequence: CASSYGTGWADGYTF. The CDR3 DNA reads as TGTGCCAGCAGCTACGGGACAGGGTGGGCGGATGGCTACACCTTC. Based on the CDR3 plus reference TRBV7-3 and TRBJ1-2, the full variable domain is GAGVSQTPSNKVTEKGKYVELRCDPISGHTALYWYRQSLGQGPEFLIYFQGTGAADDSGLPNDRFFAVRPEGSVSTLKIQRTERGDSAVYLCASSYGTGWADGYTFGSGTRLTVV.